Listed below are T cell receptor beta chains from one sample, sequenced in a study of blood T cell repertoires in COVID-19. Libraries were prepared by immunoSEQ multiplex PCR; TCRdb keeps only in-frame clonotypes and omits some of them. Among roughly 130,000 clones listed, about four fifths were seen once. Sequencing input: peripheral blood. The receptors shown here come from a woman aged 55-69 years with acute or convalescent COVID-19. CDR3s leave out the opening cysteine and the closing phenylalanine or tryptophan. A D gene is named only where the DNA matches it firmly. Where a row states a size, it is once, few, many or the class of an expanded clone; other rows omit it.

CDR3 protein: ASSAGGTLNEQF; J gene: TRBJ2-1; V gene: TRBV9; D gene: TRBD2; clone size: once
CDR3 protein: AWRFGNEKLF; J gene: TRBJ1-4; V gene: TRBV30; D gene: .; clone size: few
CDR3 protein: ASSQGAASPGYYGYT; J gene: TRBJ1-2; V gene: TRBV4-1; D gene: .; clone size: once
CDR3 protein: RPEKYGQPQH; J gene: TRBJ1-5; V gene: TRBV29-1; D gene: .; clone size: .
CDR3 protein: ASSQVPGLNTGELF; J gene: TRBJ2-2; V gene: TRBV4-2; D gene: .; clone size: .
CDR3 protein: ASMSGGQDGYT; J gene: TRBJ1-2; V gene: TRBV28; D gene: .; clone size: .
CDR3 protein: ATSDRDRDTEAF; J gene: TRBJ1-1; V gene: TRBV24-1; D gene: TRBD1; clone size: once
CDR3 protein: ASSLGETSGGYEQF; J gene: TRBJ2-1; V gene: TRBV11-2; D gene: TRBD2; clone size: once
CDR3 protein: ASSLGPLGAIGNTEAF; J gene: TRBJ1-1; V gene: TRBV5-1; D gene: .; clone size: .
CDR3 protein: ASSSRDRDGDTQY; J gene: TRBJ2-3; V gene: TRBV11-3; D gene: TRBD1; clone size: once
CDR3 protein: ASSITGLQVEPGNTIY; J gene: TRBJ1-3; V gene: TRBV19; D gene: .; clone size: .
CDR3 protein: ASSLAPGADEQF; J gene: TRBJ2-1; V gene: TRBV5-1; D gene: .; clone size: .
CDR3 protein: ASSQEGQVHYGYT; J gene: TRBJ1-2; V gene: TRBV3-1/TRBV3-2; D gene: TRBD1; clone size: .
CDR3 protein: ASSPSGVQANYGYT; J gene: TRBJ1-2; V gene: TRBV19; D gene: .; clone size: .
CDR3 protein: ASSLGQGIPETQY; J gene: TRBJ2-5; V gene: TRBV5-1; D gene: .; clone size: .
CDR3 protein: ASRFSGEGNIQY; J gene: TRBJ2-4; V gene: TRBV12-2; D gene: .; clone size: .
CDR3 protein: ASSFPAGKETQY; J gene: TRBJ2-5; V gene: TRBV10-2; D gene: .; clone size: .
CDR3 protein: ASSPTVGQGWGLREKLF; J gene: TRBJ1-4; V gene: TRBV11-2; D gene: TRBD1; clone size: .
CDR3 protein: ASSLYRGRSTEAF; J gene: TRBJ1-1; V gene: TRBV27; D gene: TRBD1; clone size: .
CDR3 protein: ASSLEQTTNTGELF; J gene: TRBJ2-2; V gene: TRBV5-1; D gene: .; clone size: .
CDR3 protein: ASGGQGPTNEKLF; J gene: TRBJ1-4; V gene: TRBV18; D gene: TRBD1; clone size: .
CDR3 protein: ASSTRQGIGGTQY; J gene: TRBJ2-5; V gene: TRBV19; D gene: .; clone size: .
CDR3 protein: ASSPGWKGTEKLF; J gene: TRBJ1-4; V gene: TRBV3-1/TRBV3-2; D gene: .; clone size: once
CDR3 protein: ASSPKGQAIYLLH; J gene: TRBJ1-6; V gene: TRBV6-5; D gene: .; clone size: few
CDR3 protein: ASLGGGNQPQH; J gene: TRBJ1-5; V gene: TRBV19; D gene: .; clone size: .
CDR3 protein: ATVDGLATLYEQY; J gene: TRBJ2-7; V gene: TRBV10-3; D gene: TRBD2; clone size: .
CDR3 protein: ASSDGFRDGYGYT; J gene: TRBJ1-2; V gene: TRBV5-1; D gene: .; clone size: .
CDR3 protein: ASSEAGGAAGGYT; J gene: TRBJ1-2; V gene: TRBV6-1; D gene: .; clone size: .
CDR3 protein: ASSLGTGGNTEAF; J gene: TRBJ1-1; V gene: TRBV5-1; D gene: TRBD1; clone size: once
CDR3 protein: ASGAVRGDTQY; J gene: TRBJ2-3; V gene: TRBV12-5; D gene: .; clone size: .
CDR3 protein: ASSLQGASGNTIY; J gene: TRBJ1-3; V gene: TRBV5-1; D gene: TRBD1; clone size: .
CDR3 protein: ASSLGSSGGIMTQH; J gene: TRBJ1-5; V gene: TRBV11-2; D gene: .; clone size: .
CDR3 protein: ASSFGLNTEAF; J gene: TRBJ1-1; V gene: TRBV5-1; D gene: .; clone size: .
CDR3 protein: ATSDDSGKGYNEQF; J gene: TRBJ2-1; V gene: TRBV24-1; D gene: .; clone size: .
CDR3 protein: ASSPSGGVDSGNTIY; J gene: TRBJ1-3; V gene: TRBV18; D gene: .; clone size: .
CDR3 protein: ASSLEGRASDTIY; J gene: TRBJ1-3; V gene: TRBV5-1; D gene: .; clone size: .
CDR3 protein: ASSMSGDGYT; J gene: TRBJ1-2; V gene: TRBV19; D gene: .; clone size: .
CDR3 protein: ASSIEVKHGYT; J gene: TRBJ1-2; V gene: TRBV19; D gene: .; clone size: .
CDR3 protein: ASSQEIGRSPSNSPLH; J gene: TRBJ1-6; V gene: TRBV4-1; D gene: .; clone size: .
CDR3 protein: ASSQEGLASYEQY; J gene: TRBJ2-7; V gene: TRBV4-2; D gene: TRBD2; clone size: .
CDR3 protein: ASSHTARAFYATNEKLF; J gene: TRBJ1-4; V gene: TRBV3-1/TRBV3-2; D gene: .; clone size: .
CDR3 protein: ASQAPGGRFPGELF; J gene: TRBJ2-2; V gene: TRBV9; D gene: TRBD2; clone size: .
CDR3 protein: ASSLVGGYNSPLH; J gene: TRBJ1-6; V gene: TRBV7-2; D gene: .; clone size: .
CDR3 protein: ASSLRDSAFYSNQPQH; J gene: TRBJ1-5; V gene: TRBV6-6; D gene: TRBD1; clone size: .
CDR3 protein: ASSIGGGETQY; J gene: TRBJ2-5; V gene: TRBV3-1/TRBV3-2; D gene: .; clone size: .